The source of this T cell receptor beta chain is a study of graft-versus-host responses after intestinal transplantation. Study at large: The recipients all started with anti-thymocyte globulin induction and then took tacrolimus and steroids for 3 to 4 years.

Sequenced by immunoSEQ multiplex PCR; TCRdb stores in-frame clones only, minus some. The repertoire consists of fewer than 110,000 clones, with 93% occurring once and the leading ten covering 1.2%. Germline V gives CDR1 MGHRA, CDR2 YSYEKL. The CDR3 consists of 14 residues. V lost 0 bases to trimming and J lost 3 bases, with 8 bases between them. Study-level points and caveats: GvH clone levels peaked in circulation, and this peak was associated with early post-transplant HvG declines.

Regarding this clone: Its antigen remains unidentified.

V is TRBV4-1 and J is TRBJ1-2; a possible D gene is TRBD1 (6 bases). The material was unstimulated CD8+ T cells sorted from spleen or lymph node cells, obtained before intestinal transplant. This TCR derives from a human donor who received an intestinal transplant. The CDR3 nucleotides read TGCGCCAGCAGCCAAGATCGGACAGACTATGGCTACACCTTC. Its protein is CASSQDRTDYGYTF.